Ten or more counts support the clone carrying this TCR beta chain. The data belong to a study of T cells in Graves' hyperthyroidism and ophthalmopathy. Amplified regions were TCR beta CDR3 sequences from RNA transcripts. TCR CDR3 underwent first-round RT-PCR with the HTBI primer set. TCRdb passed the multiplex PCR reads through MiXCR, listing each CDR3 protein once. Here the sample spans 500,000 to 550,000 distinct CDR3 sequences, 20% being singletons. The ends lost 3 bases at V and 0 bases at J; junction bases unmatched: 0. The CDR3 extends over 15 amino acids. Germline V lookup: CDR1 SGHRS, CDR2 YFSETQ.

Sequencing was carried out using blood. This receptor was taken from a man aged 40-49 years with Graves' ophthalmopathy. The V and J genes are TRBV5-1 and TRBJ2-5; 12 bases are shared with TRBD2. The CDR3 region is CASSWTSGDQETQYF. CDR3 nucleotides: TGCGCCAGCAGCTGGACTAGCGGGGACCAAGAGACCCAGTACTTC.